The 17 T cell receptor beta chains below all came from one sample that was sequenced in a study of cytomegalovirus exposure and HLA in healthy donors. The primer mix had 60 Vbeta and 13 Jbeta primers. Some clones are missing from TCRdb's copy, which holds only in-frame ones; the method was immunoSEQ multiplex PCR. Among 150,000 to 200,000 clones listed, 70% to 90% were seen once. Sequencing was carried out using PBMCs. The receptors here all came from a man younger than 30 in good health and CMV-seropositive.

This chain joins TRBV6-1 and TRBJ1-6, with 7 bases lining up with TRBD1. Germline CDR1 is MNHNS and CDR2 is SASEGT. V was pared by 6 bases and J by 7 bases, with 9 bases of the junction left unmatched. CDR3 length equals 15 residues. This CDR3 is CASRTGISHNSPLHF. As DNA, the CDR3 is TGTGCCAGCAGGACAGGGATAAGCCACAATTCACCCCTCCACTTT.

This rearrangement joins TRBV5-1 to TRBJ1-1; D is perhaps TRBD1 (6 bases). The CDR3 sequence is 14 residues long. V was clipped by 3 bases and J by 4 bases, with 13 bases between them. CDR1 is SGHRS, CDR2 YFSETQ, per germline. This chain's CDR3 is CASSYRGGSTEAFF. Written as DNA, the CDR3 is TGCGCCAGCAGCTACCGGGGGGGCAGCACTGAAGCTTTCTTT.

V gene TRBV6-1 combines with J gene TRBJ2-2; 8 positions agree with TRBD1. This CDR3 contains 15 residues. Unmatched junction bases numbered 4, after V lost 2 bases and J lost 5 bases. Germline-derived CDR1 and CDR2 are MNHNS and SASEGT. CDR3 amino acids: CASSETGGWTGELFF. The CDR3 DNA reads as TGTGCCAGCAGTGAAACAGGGGGGTGGACCGGGGAGCTGTTTTTT.

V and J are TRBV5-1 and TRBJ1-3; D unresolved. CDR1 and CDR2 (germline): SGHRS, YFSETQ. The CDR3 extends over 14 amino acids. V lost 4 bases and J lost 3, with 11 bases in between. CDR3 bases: TGCGCCAGCAGCGCTAACGGGGTTGGAAACACCATATATTTT. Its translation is CASSANGVGNTIYF.

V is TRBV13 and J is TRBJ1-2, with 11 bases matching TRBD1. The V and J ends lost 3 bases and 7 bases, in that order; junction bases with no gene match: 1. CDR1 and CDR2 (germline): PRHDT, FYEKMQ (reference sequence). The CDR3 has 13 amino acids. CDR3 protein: CASSLDRGLGYTF. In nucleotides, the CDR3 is TGTGCCAGCAGCTTGGACAGGGGGCTTGGCTACACCTTC.

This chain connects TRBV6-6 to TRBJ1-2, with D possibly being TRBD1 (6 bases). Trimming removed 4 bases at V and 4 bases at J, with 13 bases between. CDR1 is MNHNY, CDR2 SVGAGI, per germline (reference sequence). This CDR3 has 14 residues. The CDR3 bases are TGTGCCAGCAGTTTTTTGGACAGACCCTATGGCTACACCTTC. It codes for CASSFLDRPYGYTF.

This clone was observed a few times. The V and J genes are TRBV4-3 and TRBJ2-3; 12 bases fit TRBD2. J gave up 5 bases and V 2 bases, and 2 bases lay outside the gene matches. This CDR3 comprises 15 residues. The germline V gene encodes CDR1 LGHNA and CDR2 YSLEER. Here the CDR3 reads CASSQTTSGGDTQYF. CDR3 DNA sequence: TGCGCCAGCAGCCAAACGACTAGCGGGGGAGATACGCAGTATTTT.

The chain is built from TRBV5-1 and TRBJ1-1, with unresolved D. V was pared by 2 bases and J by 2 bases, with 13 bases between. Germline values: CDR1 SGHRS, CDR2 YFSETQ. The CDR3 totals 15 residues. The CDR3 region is CASSFRGTPNTEAFF. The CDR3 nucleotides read TGCGCCAGCAGCTTCCGTGGCACCCCTAACACTGAAGCTTTCTTT.

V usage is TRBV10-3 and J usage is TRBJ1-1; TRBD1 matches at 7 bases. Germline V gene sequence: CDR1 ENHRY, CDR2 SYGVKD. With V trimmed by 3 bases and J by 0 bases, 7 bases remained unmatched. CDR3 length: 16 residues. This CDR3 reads CAISDYRGSLNTEAFF. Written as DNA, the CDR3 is TGTGCCATCAGTGACTACAGGGGATCGTTGAACACTGAAGCTTTCTTT.

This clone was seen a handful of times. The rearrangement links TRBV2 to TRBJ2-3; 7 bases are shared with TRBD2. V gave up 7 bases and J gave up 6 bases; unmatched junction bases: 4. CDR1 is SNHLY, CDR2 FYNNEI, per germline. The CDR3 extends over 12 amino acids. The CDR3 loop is CASTLGGDTQYF. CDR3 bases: TGTGCCAGCACCCTGGGGGGGGATACGCAGTATTTT. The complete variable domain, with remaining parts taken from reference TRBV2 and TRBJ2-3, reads EPEVTQTPSHQVTQMGQEVILRCVPISNHLYFYWYRQILGQKVEFLVSFYNNEISEKSEIFDDQFSVERPDGSNFTLKIRSTKLEDSAMYFCASTLGGDTQYFGPGTRLTVL.

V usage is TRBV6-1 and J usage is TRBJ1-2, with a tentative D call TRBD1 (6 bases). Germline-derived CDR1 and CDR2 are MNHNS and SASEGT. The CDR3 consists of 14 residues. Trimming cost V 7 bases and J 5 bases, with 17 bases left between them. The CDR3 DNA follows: TGTGCCAGCAAGCAGGGGCAAATGGGATATGGCTACACCTTC. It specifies CASKQGQMGYGYTF.

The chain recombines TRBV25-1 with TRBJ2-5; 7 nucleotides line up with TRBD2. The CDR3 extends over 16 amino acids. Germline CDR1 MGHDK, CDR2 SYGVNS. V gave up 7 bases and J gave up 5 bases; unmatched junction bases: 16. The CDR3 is CASTPTGSSGEETQYF. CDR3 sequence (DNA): TGTGCCAGCACTCCAACGGGGTCTAGCGGCGAGGAGACCCAGTACTTC. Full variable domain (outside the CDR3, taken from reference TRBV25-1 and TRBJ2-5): EADIYQTPRYLVIGTGKKITLECSQTMGHDKMYWYQQDPGMELHLIHYSYGVNSTEKGDLSSESTVSRIRTEHFPLTLESARPSHTSQYLCASTPTGSSGEETQYFGPGTRLLVL.

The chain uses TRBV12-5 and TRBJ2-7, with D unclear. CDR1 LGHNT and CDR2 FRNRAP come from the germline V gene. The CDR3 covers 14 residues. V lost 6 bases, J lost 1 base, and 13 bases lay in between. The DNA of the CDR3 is TGTGCTAGTGGAGAAAATCTCGGGTCCTACGAGCAGTACTTC. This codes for CASGENLGSYEQYF.

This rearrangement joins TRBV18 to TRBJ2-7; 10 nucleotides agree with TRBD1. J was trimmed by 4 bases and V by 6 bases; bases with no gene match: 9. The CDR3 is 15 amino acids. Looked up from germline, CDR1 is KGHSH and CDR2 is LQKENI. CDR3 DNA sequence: TGTGCCAGCTCGCGGGACAGGGGAGTGTGGTACGAGCAGTACTTC. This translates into CASSRDRGVWYEQYF. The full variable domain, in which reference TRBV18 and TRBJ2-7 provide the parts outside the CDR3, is NAGVMQNPRHLVRRRGQEARLRCSPMKGHSHVYWYRQLPEEGLKFMVYLQKENIIDESGMPKERFSAEFPKEGPSILRIQQVVRGDSAAYFCASSRDRGVWYEQYFGPGTRLTVT.

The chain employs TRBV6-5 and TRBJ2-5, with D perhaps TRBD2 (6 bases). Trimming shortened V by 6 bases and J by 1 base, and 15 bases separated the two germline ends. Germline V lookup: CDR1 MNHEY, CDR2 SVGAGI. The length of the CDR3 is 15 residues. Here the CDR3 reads CASRRVGGRQETQYF. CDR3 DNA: TGTGCCAGCAGACGGGTGGGGGGACGCCAAGAGACCCAGTACTTC.

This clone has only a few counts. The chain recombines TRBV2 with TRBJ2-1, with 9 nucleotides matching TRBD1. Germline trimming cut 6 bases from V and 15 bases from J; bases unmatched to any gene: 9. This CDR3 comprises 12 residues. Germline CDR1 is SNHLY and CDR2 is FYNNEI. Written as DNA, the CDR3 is TGTGCCAGCAGGGGAGACGGACAGGGGATGTTCTTC. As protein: CASRGDGQGMFF.

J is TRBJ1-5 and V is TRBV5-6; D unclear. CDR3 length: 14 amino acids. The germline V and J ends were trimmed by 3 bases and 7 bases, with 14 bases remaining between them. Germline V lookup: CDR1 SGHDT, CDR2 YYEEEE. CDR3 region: CASSSTGGGQPQHF. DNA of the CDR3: TGTGCCAGCAGCTCTACGGGCGGAGGGCAGCCCCAGCATTTT.